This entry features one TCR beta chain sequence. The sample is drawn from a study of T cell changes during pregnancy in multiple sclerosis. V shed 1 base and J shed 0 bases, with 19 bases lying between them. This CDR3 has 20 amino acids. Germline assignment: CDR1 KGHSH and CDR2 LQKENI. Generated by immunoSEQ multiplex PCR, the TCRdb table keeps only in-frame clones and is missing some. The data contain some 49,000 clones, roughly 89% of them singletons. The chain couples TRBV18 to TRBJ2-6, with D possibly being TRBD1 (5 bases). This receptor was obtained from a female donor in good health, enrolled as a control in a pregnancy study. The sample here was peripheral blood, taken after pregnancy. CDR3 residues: CASSPLQGIGPSSGANVLTF. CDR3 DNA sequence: TGTGCCAGCTCACCACTTCAGGGAATCGGGCCCAGCTCTGGGGCCAACGTCCTGACTTTC.